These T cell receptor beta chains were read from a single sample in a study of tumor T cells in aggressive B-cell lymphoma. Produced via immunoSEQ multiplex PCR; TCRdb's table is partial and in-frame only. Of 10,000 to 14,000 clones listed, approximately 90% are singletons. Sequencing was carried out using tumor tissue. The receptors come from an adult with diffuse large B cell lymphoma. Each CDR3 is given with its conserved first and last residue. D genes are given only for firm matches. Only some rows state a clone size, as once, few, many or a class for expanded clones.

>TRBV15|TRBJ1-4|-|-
CATSRDGSGEKLFF
TGTGCCACCAGCAGAGATGGCTCGGGTGAAAAACTGTTTTTT
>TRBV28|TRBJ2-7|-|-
CASNLGLGGDEQYF
TGTGCCAGCAACCTGGGCCTGGGAGGCGACGAGCAGTACTTC
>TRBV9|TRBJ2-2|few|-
CASSGGSNTGELFF
TGTGCCAGCAGCGGAGGTTCGAACACCGGGGAGCTGTTTTTT
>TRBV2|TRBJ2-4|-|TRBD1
CATGTGGNIQYF
TGTGCCACTGGGACAGGGGGAAACATTCAGTACTTC
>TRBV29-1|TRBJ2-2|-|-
CSADGNTGELFF
TGCAGCGCTGACGGGAACACCGGGGAGCTGTTTTTT
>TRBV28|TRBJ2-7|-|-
CASSSWRNEQYF
TGTGCCAGCAGTTCCTGGAGGAACGAGCAGTACTTC
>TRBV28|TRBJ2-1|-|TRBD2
CASSPLAGGRNNEQFF
TGTGCCAGCAGTCCCTTAGCGGGAGGGAGGAACAATGAGCAGTTCTTC
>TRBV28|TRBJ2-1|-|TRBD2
CASSLIRLADEQFF
TGTGCCAGCAGTTTGATCCGGCTAGCGGATGAGCAGTTCTTC
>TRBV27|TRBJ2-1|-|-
CASSELGRYNEQFF
TGTGCCAGCAGTGAACTAGGGAGGTACAATGAGCAGTTCTTC
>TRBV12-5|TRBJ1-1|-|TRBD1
CASGGQGVTEAFF
TGTGCTAGTGGAGGACAGGGTGTCACTGAAGCTTTCTTT
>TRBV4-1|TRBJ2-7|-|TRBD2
CASSSGLAITYEQYF
TGCGCCAGCAGCTCGGGACTAGCGATCACCTACGAGCAGTACTTC
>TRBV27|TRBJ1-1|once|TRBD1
CASSFGTANTEAFF
TGTGCCAGCAGTTTCGGGACAGCGAACACTGAAGCTTTCTTT
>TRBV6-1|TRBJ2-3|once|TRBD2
CASSERGDYTDTQYF
TGTGCCAGCAGTGAACGAGGGGACTACACAGATACGCAGTATTTT
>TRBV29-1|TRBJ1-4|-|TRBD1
CSANSGTGNEKLFF
TGCAGCGCAAACTCCGGGACAGGGAATGAAAAACTGTTTTTT
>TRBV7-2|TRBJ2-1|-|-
CASSSPTSTLSSYNEQFF
TGTGCCAGCAGCTCGCCGACAAGCACCTTAAGCTCCTACAATGAGCAGTTCTTC
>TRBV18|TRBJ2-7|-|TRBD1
CASSGQNYEQYF
TGTGCCAGCTCGGGACAGAACTACGAGCAGTACTTC
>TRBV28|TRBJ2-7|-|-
CASSFLAYEQYF
TGTGCCAGCAGTTTTCTCGCGTACGAGCAGTACTTC
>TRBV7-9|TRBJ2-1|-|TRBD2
CASSVGAGGDEQFF
TGTGCCAGCAGCGTTGGGGCGGGAGGGGATGAGCAGTTCTTC
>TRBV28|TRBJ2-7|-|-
CASSGKVGVSYEQYF
TGTGCCAGCAGTGGAAAGGTAGGGGTTTCCTACGAGCAGTACTTC
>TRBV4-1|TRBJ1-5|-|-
CASSQDFPVLTQHF
TGCGCCAGCAGCCAAGATTTCCCAGTGCTCACCCAGCATTTT
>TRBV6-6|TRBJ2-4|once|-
CASSYGDTKNIQYF
TGTGCCAGCAGTTACGGAGATACCAAAAACATTCAGTACTTC
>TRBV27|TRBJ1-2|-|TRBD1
CASRGTGEPTGYTF
TGTGCCAGCAGGGGGACAGGGGAGCCCACTGGCTACACCTTC
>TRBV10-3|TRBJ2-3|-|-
CAISGTNPSTDTQYF
TGTGCCATCAGTGGGACTAACCCTAGCACAGATACGCAGTATTTT
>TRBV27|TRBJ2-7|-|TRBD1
CASRREVGTALYEQYF
TGTGCCAGCAGACGCGAGGTGGGGACAGCCCTCTACGAGCAGTACTTC
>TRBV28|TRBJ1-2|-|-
CATYLPTDRDYGYTF
TGTGCCACCTACCTACCAACGGACAGAGACTATGGCTACACCTTC
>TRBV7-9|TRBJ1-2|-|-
CASSLNGFEGYTF
TGTGCCAGCAGCTTAAACGGGTTCGAAGGCTACACCTTC
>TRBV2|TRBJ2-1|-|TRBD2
CASNSGGNEQFF
TGTGCCAGCAATAGCGGGGGGAATGAGCAGTTCTTC
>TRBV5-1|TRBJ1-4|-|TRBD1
CASNTGQLNEKLFF
TGCGCCAGCAACACGGGACAGCTTAATGAAAAACTGTTTTTT
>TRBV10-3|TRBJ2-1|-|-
CAISEWDSMSSYNEQFF
TGTGCCATCAGTGAGTGGGACTCGATGAGCTCCTACAATGAGCAGTTCTTC